The 5 T cell receptor beta chains below were found in one sample sequenced in a study of blood T cell repertoires in COVID-19. TCRdb keeps only in-frame clones here, not all; method: immunoSEQ multiplex PCR. The sample records around 330,000 clones, around 88% being singletons. Sequenced input: peripheral blood. These TCRs come from a woman in her twenties or thirties with COVID-19, enrolled during active disease.

Here the CDR3 DNA reads TGTGCCTGGAGGCAGGGCCCGAAACAGCCCCAGCATTTT. The encoded protein is CAWRQGPKQPQHF. The chain links TRBV30 to TRBJ1-5, with a weak D call TRBD1 (5 bases). The germline gives CDR1 GTSNPN, CDR2 SVGIG (reference sequence). Deletions cut 3 bases from V and 7 bases from J, with 13 bases between. There are 13 residues in the CDR3.

V is TRBV7-2 and J is TRBJ1-5; the match to TRBD1 covers 7 bases. The germline V gene encodes CDR1 SGHTA and CDR2 FQGNSA. This CDR3 comprises 15 residues. V lost 5 bases, J lost 1 base, and 5 bases stayed unmatched. CDR3 loop: CASSPQGGSNQPQHF. CDR3 nucleotides: TGTGCCAGCAGCCCCCAGGGGGGAAGCAATCAGCCCCAGCATTTT. The whole variable domain, filled in from reference TRBV7-2 and TRBJ1-5, reads GAGVSQSPSNKVTEKGKDVELRCDPISGHTALYWYRQSLGQGLEFLIYFQGNSAPDKSGLPSDRFSAERTGGSVSTLTIQRTQQEDSAVYLCASSPQGGSNQPQHFGDGTRLSIL.

The V call is TRBV27, the J call TRBJ1-6, with D hard to call. This CDR3 has 15 amino acids. In germline, CDR1 is MNHEY, CDR2 SMNVEV (reference sequence). Deletions cut 5 bases from V and 0 bases from J, with 8 bases between. Here the CDR3 DNA reads TGTGCCAGCAGTACGATGAGCTCCTATAATTCACCCCTCCACTTT. This sequence encodes CASSTMSSYNSPLHF.

This clone was picked up many times. This sequence joins TRBV4-1 and TRBJ1-3; the D is unclear. Trimming shortened V by 0 bases and J by 4 bases, and 7 bases separated the two germline ends. Germline CDR1 is MGHRA and CDR2 is YSYEKL. CDR3 size: 14 residues. The CDR3 loop reads CASSQDLQGNTIYF. The CDR3, as DNA: TGCGCCAGCAGCCAAGATCTACAGGGAAACACCATATATTTT.

V and J are TRBV10-1 and TRBJ2-3; D ambiguous. The CDR3 is made up of 15 amino acids. The V end lost 3 bases, the J end lost 0 bases, and 10 bases lay between the germline ends. Germline CDR1 is WNHNN and CDR2 is SYGVQD (reference sequence). Here the CDR3 reads CASSDAVASTDTQYF. In DNA form, the CDR3 reads TGCGCCAGCAGTGACGCGGTGGCCAGCACAGATACGCAGTATTTT.